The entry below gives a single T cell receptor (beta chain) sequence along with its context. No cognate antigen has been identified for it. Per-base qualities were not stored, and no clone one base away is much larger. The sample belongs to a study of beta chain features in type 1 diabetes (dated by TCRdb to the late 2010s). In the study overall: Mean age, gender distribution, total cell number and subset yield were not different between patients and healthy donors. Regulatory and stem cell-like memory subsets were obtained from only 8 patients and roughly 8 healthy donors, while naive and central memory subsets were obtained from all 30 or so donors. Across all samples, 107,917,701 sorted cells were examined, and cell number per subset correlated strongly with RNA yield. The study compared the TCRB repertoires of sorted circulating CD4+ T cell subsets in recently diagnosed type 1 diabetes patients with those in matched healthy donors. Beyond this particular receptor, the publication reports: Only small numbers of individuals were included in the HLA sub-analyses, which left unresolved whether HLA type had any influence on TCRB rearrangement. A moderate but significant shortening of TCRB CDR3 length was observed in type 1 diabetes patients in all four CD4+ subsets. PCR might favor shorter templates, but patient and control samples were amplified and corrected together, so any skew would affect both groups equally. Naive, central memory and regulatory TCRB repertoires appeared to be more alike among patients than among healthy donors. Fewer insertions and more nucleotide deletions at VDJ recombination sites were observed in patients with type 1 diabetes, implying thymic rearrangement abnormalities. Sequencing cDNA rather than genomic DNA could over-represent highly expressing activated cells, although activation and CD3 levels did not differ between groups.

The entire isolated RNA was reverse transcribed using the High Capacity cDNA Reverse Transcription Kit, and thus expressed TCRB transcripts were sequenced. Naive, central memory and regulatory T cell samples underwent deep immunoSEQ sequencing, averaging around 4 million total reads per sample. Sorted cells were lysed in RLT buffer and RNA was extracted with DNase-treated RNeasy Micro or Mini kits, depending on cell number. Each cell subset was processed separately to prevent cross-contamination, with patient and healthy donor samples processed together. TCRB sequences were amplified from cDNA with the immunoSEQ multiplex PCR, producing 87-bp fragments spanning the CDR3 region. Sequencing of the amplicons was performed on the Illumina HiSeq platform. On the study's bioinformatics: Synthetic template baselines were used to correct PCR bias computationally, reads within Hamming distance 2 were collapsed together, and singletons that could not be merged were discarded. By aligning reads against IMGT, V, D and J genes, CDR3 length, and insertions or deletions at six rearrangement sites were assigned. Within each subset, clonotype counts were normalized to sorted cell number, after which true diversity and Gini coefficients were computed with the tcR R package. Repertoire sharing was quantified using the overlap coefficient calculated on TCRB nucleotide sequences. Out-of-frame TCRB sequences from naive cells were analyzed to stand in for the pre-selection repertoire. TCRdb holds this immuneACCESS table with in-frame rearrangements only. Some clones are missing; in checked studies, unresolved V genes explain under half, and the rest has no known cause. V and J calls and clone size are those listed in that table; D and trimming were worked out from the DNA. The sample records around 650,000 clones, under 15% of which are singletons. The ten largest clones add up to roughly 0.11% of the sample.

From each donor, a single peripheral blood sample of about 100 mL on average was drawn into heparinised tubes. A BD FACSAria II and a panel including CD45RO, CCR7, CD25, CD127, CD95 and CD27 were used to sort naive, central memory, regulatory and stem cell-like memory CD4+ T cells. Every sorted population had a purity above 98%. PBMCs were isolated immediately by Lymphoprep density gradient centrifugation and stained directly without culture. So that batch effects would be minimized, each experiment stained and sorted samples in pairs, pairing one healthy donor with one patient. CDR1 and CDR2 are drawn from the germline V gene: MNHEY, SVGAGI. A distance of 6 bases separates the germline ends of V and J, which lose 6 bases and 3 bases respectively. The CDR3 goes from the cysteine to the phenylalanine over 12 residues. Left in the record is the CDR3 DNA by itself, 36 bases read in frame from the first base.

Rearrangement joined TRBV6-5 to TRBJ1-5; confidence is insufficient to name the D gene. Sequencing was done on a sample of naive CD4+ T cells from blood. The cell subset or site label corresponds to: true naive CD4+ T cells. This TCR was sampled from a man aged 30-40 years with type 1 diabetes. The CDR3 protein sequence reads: CASRAYNQPQHF. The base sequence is TGTGCCAGCAGGGCCTACAATCAGCCCCAGCATTTT.